This entry features one T cell receptor (beta chain) sequence. Antigen: not known. The data were produced by immunoSEQ multiplex PCR, yet TCRdb's version contains in-frame clones alone and is incomplete. The data show roughly 170,000 clones, roughly 94% seen once. The sample originates from a study of T cell responses to AZD1222 COVID-19 vaccine. Germline V gene lookup returns CDR1 SGHRS and CDR2 YFSETQ. The CDR3 is made up of 14 amino acids. V lost 2 bases to trimming and J lost 5 bases; unmatched junction nucleotides: 4. Study-wide results and limits: Donor demographics were predominantly white British with a female majority; clonal diversity may be underestimated. Spike-specific TCR breadth and depth grew following two AZD1222 doses. At baseline, just five or six AZD1222 recipients tested seropositive.

Source: peripheral blood, taken 28 days after the second AZD1222 dose. The sequence was obtained from an adult who received the AZD1222 COVID-19 vaccine. V and J are TRBV5-1 and TRBJ2-3; 8 bases are a match to TRBD1. The CDR3 sequence is CASSLDRGEDTQYF. The CDR3 DNA is TGCGCCAGCAGCTTAGACAGGGGAGAAGATACGCAGTATTTT.